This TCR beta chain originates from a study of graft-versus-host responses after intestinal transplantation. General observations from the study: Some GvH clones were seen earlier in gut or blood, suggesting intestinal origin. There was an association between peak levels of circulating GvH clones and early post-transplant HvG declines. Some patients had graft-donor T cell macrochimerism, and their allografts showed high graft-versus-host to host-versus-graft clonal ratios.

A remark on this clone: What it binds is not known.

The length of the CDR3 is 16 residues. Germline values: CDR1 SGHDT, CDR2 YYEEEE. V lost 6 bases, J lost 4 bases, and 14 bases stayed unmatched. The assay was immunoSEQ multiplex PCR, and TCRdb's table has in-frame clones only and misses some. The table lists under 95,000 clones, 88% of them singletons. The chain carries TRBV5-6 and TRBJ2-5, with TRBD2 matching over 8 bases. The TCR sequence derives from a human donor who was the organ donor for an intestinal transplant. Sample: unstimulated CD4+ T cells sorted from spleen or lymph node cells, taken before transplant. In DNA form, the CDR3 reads TGTGCCAGCACCTTCCCCGATAGGGCGGGGGGAGAGACCCAGTACTTC. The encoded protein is CASTFPDRAGGETQYF.